Following are 21 T cell receptor beta chains from one sample sequenced in a study of PD-1 blockade in classical Hodgkin lymphoma. Assay used: immunoSEQ multiplex PCR; TCRdb lists only in-frame clones, some missing. Found here are roughly 96,000 clones, under 95% of them singletons; the top ten hold around 2%. Noted time point: cycle 4 day 1 (C4D1), after five to seven weeks of nivolumab. With no exception, relapse followed autologous stem cell transplantation in all patients, and brentuximab vedotin exposure varied. The input for sequencing was peripheral blood mononuclear cells (PBMCs), taken before the fourth cycle of nivolumab. The receptors stem from a human donor with classical Hodgkin lymphoma.

This chain uses TRBV27 with TRBJ2-7; either TRBD1 or TRBD2 may supply D (5 bases each). Trimming removed 6 bases from V and 4 bases from J, with 19 bases in between. Germline V gives CDR1 MNHEY, CDR2 SMNVEV (reference sequence). This CDR3 is built from 15 residues. This chain's CDR3 is CASRYRGFEGYEQYF. DNA for the CDR3: TGTGCCAGCAGATACCGGGGCTTCGAGGGTTACGAGCAGTACTTC.

The chain recombines TRBV13 with TRBJ2-7, with a possible D match to TRBD2 (5 bases). Deletions cut 3 bases from V and 0 bases from J, with 12 bases between. The CDR3 is made up of 15 amino acids. The germline V gene encodes CDR1 PRHDT and CDR2 FYEKMQ (reference sequence). CDR3 amino acids: CASSLGDKSSYEQYF. CDR3 coding DNA: TGTGCCAGCAGCTTGGGAGACAAAAGCTCCTACGAGCAGTACTTC.

This clone has only one observation. J is TRBJ2-5 and V is TRBV4-1; D not resolved. Germline CDR1 reads MGHRA; CDR2 reads YSYEKL. CDR3 length equals 14 residues. V was trimmed by 1 base and J by 4 bases, leaving 10 bases between them. CDR3 sequence: CASSQVALRETQYF. CDR3 coding DNA: TGCGCCAGCAGCCAAGTGGCCCTCAGAGAGACCCAGTACTTC.

The chain recombines TRBV19 with TRBJ2-3; D unclear. Trimming took 3 bases from V and 4 from J, leaving 14 bases between them. The CDR3 loop spans 15 amino acids. Germline values: CDR1 LNHDA, CDR2 SQIVND (reference sequence). In DNA form, the CDR3 reads TGTGCCAGTAGTATCTTGGACGGCCTTTCAGATACGCAGTATTTT. This sequence encodes CASSILDGLSDTQYF.

The V and J genes are TRBV11-3 and TRBJ2-1, with D possibly matching TRBD1 (7 bases). In germline, CDR1 is SGHNT, CDR2 YENEEA. The CDR3 consists of 17 residues. V lost 5 bases, J lost 1 base, and 18 bases lay in between. CDR3 nucleotides: TGTGCCAGCAGCCAGGGGGGCCTAGTAAGGTCCTACAATGAGCAGTTCTTC. Translating gives CASSQGGLVRSYNEQFF.

V usage is TRBV2 and J usage is TRBJ1-4; D may be TRBD1 (5 bases). The ends were cut back, 7 bases at V and 0 bases at J, with 12 bases in the middle. Looked up from germline, CDR1 is SNHLY and CDR2 is FYNNEI. The CDR3 spans 15 residues. CDR3 residues: CASMGGWTTNEKLFF. The CDR3 DNA sequence: TGTGCCAGCATGGGGGGGTGGACAACTAATGAAAAACTGTTTTTT.

As DNA, the CDR3 is TGTGCCACCCGGCGGGACTTCACGACCTTTAAGGAGCAGTACTTC. The encoded protein is CATRRDFTTFKEQYF. J is TRBJ2-7 and V is TRBV6-5; possibly TRBD2 for D (6 bases). CDR1 is MNHEY and CDR2 is SVGAGI in the germline V gene. Trimming shortened V by 10 bases and J by 7 bases, and 26 bases separated the two germline ends. CDR3 length: 15 amino acids.

V and J are TRBV6-1 and TRBJ1-4; possibly TRBD1 for D (5 bases). This CDR3 comprises 14 residues. Germline values: CDR1 MNHNS, CDR2 SASEGT. V gave up 4 bases and J gave up 8 bases, with 14 bases separating them. The DNA for the CDR3 is TGTGCCAGCAGTGGAGCCGGGACGCTCGAAAAACTGTTTTTT. This encodes CASSGAGTLEKLFF.

The rearrangement joins TRBV5-4 to TRBJ1-2; 7 bases are shared with TRBD1. Germline V gene sequence: CDR1 SGHNT, CDR2 YYREEE (reference sequence). Losses at the gene ends were 4 bases for V and 8 bases for J; bases not matched to a gene: 11. The CDR3 has 14 residues. As DNA, the CDR3 is TGTGCCAGCAGCCTGAGGACAGGTGATATCGGCTACACCTTC. Translation: CASSLRTGDIGYTF.

The V gene is TRBV28, the J gene TRBJ2-3; TRBD1 agrees at 10 bases. J lost 3 bases, V lost 8 bases, and 8 bases had no gene match. Germline CDR1 is MDHEN and CDR2 is SYDVKM. This CDR3 contains 15 residues. CDR3 amino acids: CASRLGQGGTDTQYF. The CDR3 nucleotides are TGTGCCAGCCGACTAGGACAGGGGGGAACAGATACGCAGTATTTT. The complete variable domain, with remaining parts taken from reference TRBV28 and TRBJ2-3, reads DVKVTQSSRYLVKRTGEKVFLECVQDMDHENMFWYRQDPGLGLRLIYFSYDVKMKEKGDIPEGYSVSREKKERFSLILESASTNQTSMYLCASRLGQGGTDTQYFGPGTRLTVL.

V is TRBV27 and J is TRBJ2-1; 8 nucleotides match TRBD1. CDR3 size: 15 residues. Germline V gene sequence: CDR1 MNHEY, CDR2 SMNVEV (reference sequence). Germline trimming cut 3 bases from V and 4 bases from J; bases unmatched to any gene: 5. CDR3 protein: CASSFQRQGYNEQFF. DNA for the CDR3: TGTGCCAGCAGTTTCCAACGACAGGGGTACAATGAGCAGTTCTTC.

The chain uses TRBV19 and TRBJ2-2; D may be TRBD1 (5 bases). CDR1 is LNHDA, CDR2 SQIVND, per germline (reference sequence). This CDR3 is 17 amino acids long. V shed 2 bases and J shed 0 bases, with 13 bases lying between them. CDR3 loop: CASSIKWTQANTGELFF. DNA for the CDR3: TGTGCCAGTAGTATAAAATGGACACAAGCGAACACCGGGGAGCTGTTTTTT.

This chain connects TRBV5-1 to TRBJ1-3, with no clear D. Trimming took 0 bases from V and 0 from J, leaving 10 bases between them. CDR3 length: 16 residues. CDR1 SGHRS and CDR2 YFSETQ come from the germline V gene. The chain's CDR3 is CASSLAGVSSGNTIYF. CDR3 in DNA: TGCGCCAGCAGCTTGGCCGGAGTCAGCTCTGGAAACACCATATATTTT.

This chain joins TRBV27 and TRBJ1-1; perhaps TRBD1 as D (6 bases). This CDR3 is built from 14 residues. V was cut by 5 bases and J by 0 bases, with 10 bases left in between. Germline V gene sequence: CDR1 MNHEY, CDR2 SMNVEV (reference sequence). CDR3 protein: CASSKAGVNTEAFF. CDR3 bases: TGTGCCAGCAGTAAGGCAGGGGTGAACACTGAAGCTTTCTTT.

The chain joins TRBV27 to TRBJ1-5; unclear D gene. Germline loops: CDR1 MNHEY, CDR2 SMNVEV (reference sequence). CDR3 length: 14 residues. V was shortened by 2 bases and J by 2 bases, with 7 bases between the two germline ends. CDR3 sequence (DNA): TGTGCCAGCAGTTTACGATTGGGCAATCAGCCCCAGCATTTT. Amino acids: CASSLRLGNQPQHF.

The V gene is TRBV25-1, the J gene TRBJ2-7; D may be TRBD2 (5 bases). V gave up 6 bases and J gave up 6 bases, with 9 bases separating them. The CDR3 runs to 11 residues. Germline V gene sequence: CDR1 MGHDK, CDR2 SYGVNS. CDR3: CASSRGIEQYF. CDR3 DNA sequence: TGTGCCAGCAGCCGGGGTATCGAGCAGTACTTC.

The genes are TRBV7-2 and TRBJ2-7; TRBD2 matches at 12 bases. CDR1 is SGHTA, CDR2 FQGNSA, per germline. With V trimmed by 1 base and J by 3 bases, 10 bases remained unmatched. This CDR3 has 18 amino acids. CDR3 DNA: TGTGCCAGCAGCTTAGTCCCGGTGACTAGCGGGAGTAACTACGAGCAGTACTTC. Residues: CASSLVPVTSGSNYEQYF. Drawing the rest from reference TRBV7-2 and TRBJ2-7, the complete variable domain is GAGVSQSPSNKVTEKGKDVELRCDPISGHTALYWYRQSLGQGLEFLIYFQGNSAPDKSGLPSDRFSAERTGGSVSTLTIQRTQQEDSAVYLCASSLVPVTSGSNYEQYFGPGTRLTVT.

The J gene is TRBJ2-3, the V gene TRBV6-1; 8 bases map to TRBD1. There are 14 residues in the CDR3. CDR1 and CDR2 (germline): MNHNS, SASEGT. J gave up 2 bases and V 11 bases, and 9 bases lay outside the gene matches. The CDR3 region has the DNA TGTGCCGGCTCCGGGACAGGTCACACAGATACGCAGTATTTT. Its protein is CAGSGTGHTDTQYF.

The CDR3 reads CASSYDRGLEAFF. CDR3 DNA sequence: TGTGCCAGCAGCTACGACAGGGGACTTGAAGCTTTCTTT. This chain uses TRBV7-8 with TRBJ1-1, with 8 bases aligning to TRBD1. The CDR3 consists of 13 residues. V dropped 4 bases and J dropped 7; count of bases not matched to a gene: 5. Germline CDR1 and CDR2: SGHVS and FQNEAQ.

The chain is built from TRBV10-1 and TRBJ2-7; tentatively, D is TRBD2 (6 bases). Between the trimmed V and J ends, which lost 1 base and 4 bases, there was a span of 11 bases. The germline V gene encodes CDR1 WNHNN and CDR2 SYGVQD (reference sequence). CDR3 length equals 14 residues. DNA of the CDR3: TGCGCCAGCAGTGAGTTCGCGGGGCTATACGAGCAGTACTTC. As protein: CASSEFAGLYEQYF.

The genes are TRBV30 and TRBJ1-5, with TRBD1 matching over 11 bases. Germline values: CDR1 GTSNPN, CDR2 SVGIG (reference sequence). The length of the CDR3 is 15 residues. J gave up 4 bases and V 3 bases, and 5 bases lay outside the gene matches. In DNA, the CDR3 is TGTGCCTGGAGCCCGGGACAGGGGGGTAATCAGCCCCAGCATTTT. Its translation is CAWSPGQGGNQPQHF.